Described below is a single T cell receptor beta chain sequence and its context. The data were obtained in a study of control samples from healthy donors and cancer patients. The trim removed 6 bases at V and 1 base at J, leaving 3 bases unmatched. Germline CDR1 is MNHEY and CDR2 is SVGAGI. The CDR3 loop spans 14 amino acids. Some clones are missing from TCRdb's copy, which holds only in-frame ones; the method was immunoSEQ multiplex PCR. The sample has tens of thousands of clones; less than 95% are singletons. Material for sequencing was blood. The receptor comes from a woman between 18 and 29 years old in good health. The chain joins TRBV6-5 to TRBJ1-1, with 9 nucleotides matching TRBD1. The CDR3 region is CASRRQGENTEAFF. The CDR3 nucleotides read TGTGCCAGCAGGAGACAGGGGGAGAACACTGAAGCTTTCTTT.